This is a list of T cell receptor beta chains from one sample in a study of cytomegalovirus exposure and HLA in healthy donors. This table comes from immunoSEQ multiplex PCR, and its TCRdb copy is limited to in-frame clones, with some not included. The sample has about 220,000 clones; around 80% are singletons. Sequences were obtained from PBMCs. These receptor sequences come from a man aged 35 to 55 in good health and CMV-seropositive. The CDR3 runs from the conserved cysteine through the conserved F or W. D genes are given only for firm matches. Clone size is not always given. Where it is, it says once, few, many or a class for expanded clones.

D,J,size,V,DNA,CDR3
NA,TRBJ2-2,once,TRBV4-1,TGCGCCAGCAGCCAAGATCTGGGGGGAAGCCCCGGGGAGCTGTTTTTT,CASSQDLGGSPGELFF
NA,TRBJ2-7,NA,TRBV5-1,TGCGCCAGCAGCCCGGAGGGGGCAGGGTACTACGAGCAGTACTTC,CASSPEGAGYYEQYF
NA,TRBJ2-5,NA,TRBV6-6,TGTGCCAGCAGTTCAGGGGTGGGTCGGGAGACCCAGTACTTC,CASSSGVGRETQYF
NA,TRBJ2-1,NA,TRBV7-6,TGTGCCAGCAGCTTAGATCCCATCATGGCGGATGGCTCCTACAATGAGCAGTTCTTC,CASSLDPIMADGSYNEQFF
NA,TRBJ1-1,NA,TRBV5-1,TGCGCCAGCAGCGTACAGGATACGAACACTGAAGCTTTCTTT,CASSVQDTNTEAFF
TRBD2,TRBJ2-7,NA,TRBV2,TGTGCCAGACGAGCTAGCGGTACCTACGAGCAGTACTTC,CARRASGTYEQYF
TRBD2,TRBJ2-7,NA,TRBV7-9,TGTGCCAGCAGCCTACAGCGTCTAGCGGGAGGCCGAGCCTACGAGCAGTACTTC,CASSLQRLAGGRAYEQYF
NA,TRBJ1-1,NA,TRBV4-1,TGCGCCAGCAGCCTTAGAGCGCGGGAGACTGAAGCTTTCTTT,CASSLRARETEAFF
NA,TRBJ1-2,few,TRBV27,TGTGCCAGCAGTTTAATTTCAGGGTCTGATGATTATGGCTACACCTTC,CASSLISGSDDYGYTF
TRBD1,TRBJ1-4,NA,TRBV4-1,TGCGCCAGCAGCCCGGGGACAGGGGCTAATGAAAAACTGTTTTTT,CASSPGTGANEKLFF
TRBD1,TRBJ1-1,NA,TRBV7-2,TGTGCCGGTGAGACAGGGCTGAACACTGAAGCTTTCTTT,CAGETGLNTEAFF
NA,TRBJ2-7,NA,TRBV9,TGTGCCAGCAGCGTAGCAATCGGGGGCTCCTACGAGCAGTACTTC,CASSVAIGGSYEQYF
TRBD2,TRBJ2-1,NA,TRBV5-1,TGCGCCAGCAGCGAGACTAGCGGGAGAAGGAATGAGCAGTTCTTC,CASSETSGRRNEQFF
TRBD1,TRBJ2-6,NA,TRBV18,TGTGCCAGCTCACTGGGGACAGGGAGGACTGGGGCCAACGTCCTGACTTTC,CASSLGTGRTGANVLTF
NA,TRBJ1-1,NA,TRBV4-1,TGCGCCAGCAGCCAATCTAGGGGGACTGAAGCTTTCTTT,CASSQSRGTEAFF